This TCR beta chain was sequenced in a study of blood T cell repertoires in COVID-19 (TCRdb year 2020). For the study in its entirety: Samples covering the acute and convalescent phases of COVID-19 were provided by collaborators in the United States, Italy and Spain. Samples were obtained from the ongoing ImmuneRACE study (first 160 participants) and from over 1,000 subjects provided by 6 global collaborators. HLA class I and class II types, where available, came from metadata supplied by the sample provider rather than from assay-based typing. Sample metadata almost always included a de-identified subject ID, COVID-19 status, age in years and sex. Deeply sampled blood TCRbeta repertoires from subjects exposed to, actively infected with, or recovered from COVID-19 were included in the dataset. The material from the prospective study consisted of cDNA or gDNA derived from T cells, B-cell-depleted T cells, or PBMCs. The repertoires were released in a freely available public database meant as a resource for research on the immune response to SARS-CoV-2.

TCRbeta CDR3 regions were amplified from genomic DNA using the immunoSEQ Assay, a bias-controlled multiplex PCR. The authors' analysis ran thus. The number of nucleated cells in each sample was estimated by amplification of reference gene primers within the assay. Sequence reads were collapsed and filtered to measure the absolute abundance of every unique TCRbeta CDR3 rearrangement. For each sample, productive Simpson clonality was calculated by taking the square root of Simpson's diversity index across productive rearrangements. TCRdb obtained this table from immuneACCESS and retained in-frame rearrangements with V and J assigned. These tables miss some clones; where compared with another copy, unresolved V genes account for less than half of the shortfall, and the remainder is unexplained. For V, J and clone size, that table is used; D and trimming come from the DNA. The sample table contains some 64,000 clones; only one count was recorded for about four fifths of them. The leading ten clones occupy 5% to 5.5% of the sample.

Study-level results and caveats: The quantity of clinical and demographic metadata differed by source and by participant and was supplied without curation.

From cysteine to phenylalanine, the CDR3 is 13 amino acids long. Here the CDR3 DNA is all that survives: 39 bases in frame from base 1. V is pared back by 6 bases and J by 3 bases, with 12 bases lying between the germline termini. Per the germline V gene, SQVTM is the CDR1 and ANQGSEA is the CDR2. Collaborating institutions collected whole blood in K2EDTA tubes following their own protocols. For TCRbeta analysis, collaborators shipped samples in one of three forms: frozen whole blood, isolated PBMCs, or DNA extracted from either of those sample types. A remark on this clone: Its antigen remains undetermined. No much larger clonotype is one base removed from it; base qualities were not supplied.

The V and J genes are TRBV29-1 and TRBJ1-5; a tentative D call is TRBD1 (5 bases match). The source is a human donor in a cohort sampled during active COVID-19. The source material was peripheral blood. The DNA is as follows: TGCAGCGTCGGACATTCCTCCAATCAGCCCCAGCATTTT. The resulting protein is CSVGHSSNQPQHF.